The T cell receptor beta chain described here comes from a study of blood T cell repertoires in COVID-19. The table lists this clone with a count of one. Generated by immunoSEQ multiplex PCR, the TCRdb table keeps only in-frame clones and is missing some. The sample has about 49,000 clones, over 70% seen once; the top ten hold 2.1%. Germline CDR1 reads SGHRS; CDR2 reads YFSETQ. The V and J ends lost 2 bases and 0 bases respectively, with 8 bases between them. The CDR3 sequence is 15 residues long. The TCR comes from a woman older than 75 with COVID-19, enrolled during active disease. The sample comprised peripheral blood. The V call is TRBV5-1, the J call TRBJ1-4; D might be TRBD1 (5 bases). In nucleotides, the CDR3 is TGCGCCAGCAGCTTTGACAGTTCAACTAATGAAAAACTGTTTTTT. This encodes CASSFDSSTNEKLFF. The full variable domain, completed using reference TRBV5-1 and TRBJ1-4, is KAGVTQTPRYLIKTRGQQVTLSCSPISGHRSVSWYQQTPGQGLQFLFEYFSETQRNKGNFPGRFSGRQFSNSRSEMNVSTLELGDSALYLCASSFDSSTNEKLFFGSGTQLSVL.